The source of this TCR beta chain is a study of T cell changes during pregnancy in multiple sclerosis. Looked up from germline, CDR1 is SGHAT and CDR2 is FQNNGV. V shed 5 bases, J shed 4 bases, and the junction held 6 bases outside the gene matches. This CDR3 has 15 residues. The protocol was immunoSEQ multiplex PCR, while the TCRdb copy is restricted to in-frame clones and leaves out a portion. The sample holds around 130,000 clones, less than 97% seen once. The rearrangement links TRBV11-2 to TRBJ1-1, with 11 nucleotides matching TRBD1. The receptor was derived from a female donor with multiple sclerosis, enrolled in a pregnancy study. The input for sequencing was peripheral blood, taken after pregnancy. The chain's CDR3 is CASSRAGTGGTEAFF. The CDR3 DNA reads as TGTGCCAGCAGCCGAGCTGGGACAGGGGGCACTGAAGCTTTCTTT.